This T cell receptor (beta chain) was obtained from a study of identical twins (dated by TCRdb to between 2015 and 2016). About the investigation overall: The study deep-sequenced TCR alpha and beta repertoires from monozygotic twins, unrelated adults of various ages and cord blood to test whether fetal clonotypes persist. To rule out contamination, replicate twin experiments were performed at different times with different library preparation protocols.

This clonotype was observed many times. No antigen is known for it. Base qualities are missing; no much larger clone stands one base away. General conclusions and limits of the study: The excess sharing between twins in beta out-of-frame sequences was weaker because fewer shared sequences reduced the signal-to-noise ratio. Zero-insertion analyses could be partly confounded by invariant T cells such as MAIT and iNKT, though diverse VJ usage argued against such confounding for most clonotypes. Conclusions relied on cross-sectional statistical analysis, since the same donors could not be followed over many years. Compared with coincidental sharing between unrelated individuals, out-of-frame TCR alpha sequences shared between twins showed an excess of sequences with low generation probability. Abundant cord blood beta clonotypes carried fewer insertions; young adult naive repertoires showed a weaker similar trend, while memory repertoires showed none. Out-of-frame TCR alpha sharing in monozygotic twins was systematically underestimated by recombination models, whereas sharing between unrelated individuals was in agreement with the recombination models.

The library was built by means of 5' RACE. TCRdb names Illumina HiSeq 2000 as the instrument used. A universal primer binding site was added through template switching, and the final cDNA carried a unique molecular identifier so that TCR cDNA molecules could be counted accurately. First-strand cDNA for TCR alpha and beta chains was synthesized from specific primers in the conserved constant-segment region. To control for contamination, each cDNA library was double barcoded with a SMART-Mk sample barcode plus Illumina barcodes. TruSeq adapter sequences and Illumina sample barcodes were added in two successive PCR steps. TCR alpha and beta cDNA libraries were sequenced on the Illumina HiSeq platform with custom primers. Per the authors' processing: MiGEC was used to process raw reads and extract unique molecular identifiers, and MiXCR was used to find CDR3 positions. For each individual, recombination models were inferred using an EM algorithm with the repgenHMM and IGoR tools. The analysis of shared clonotypes was done with the tcR package in R, with sharing normalized by the product of cloneset sizes. Out-of-frame nonproductive sequences were analyzed to study raw recombination free of thymic and clonal selection effects. Through fastp at Q25 and MiXCR, TCRdb rebuilt clones from the public reads, retaining in-frame beta chains. Rows are combined by CDR3 protein, so each entry shows the most common genes and DNA. The authors' filters were not applied to this entry. The sample yields under 250,000 distinct CDR3 sequences; 6% to 8.5% were counted once. The top ten hold over 5% of the sample.

From V the trimming removes 0 bases and from J it removes 4 bases, while the gene matches leave 6 bases of the junction unaccounted for. CDR1 and CDR2, per the germline V gene, are MGHRA and YSYEKL. Counted from cysteine to phenylalanine, this CDR3 has 16 amino acids. The read is trimmed to its CDR3 DNA, 48 bases read in frame from base 1. Every donor was a healthy Caucasian. The twin cohort consisted of three pairs of female monozygotic twins, all aged roughly 18 to 30 years. CD4+ and CD8+ T cell populations were isolated with positive isolation kits from Invitrogen. These data also featured in a second study, about yellow fever vaccine responses in identical twins. The second study reports: The T cell response to vaccination in identical twins was reported by the authors to appear partly convergent and partly personalized. In the study, vaccine-responding T cell clones were precisely tracked in identical twins.

Source material: CD8+ T cells sorted from blood. The sequence links TRBV4-1 to TRBJ2-1, with TRBD2 matching 7 junction bases. The TCR was taken from a woman in her late teens or twenties in good health. The nucleotides are TGCGCCAGCAGCCAAGAAGGCGGGAGTTGGTACAATGAGCAGTTCTTC. This translates into CASSQEGGSWYNEQFF.